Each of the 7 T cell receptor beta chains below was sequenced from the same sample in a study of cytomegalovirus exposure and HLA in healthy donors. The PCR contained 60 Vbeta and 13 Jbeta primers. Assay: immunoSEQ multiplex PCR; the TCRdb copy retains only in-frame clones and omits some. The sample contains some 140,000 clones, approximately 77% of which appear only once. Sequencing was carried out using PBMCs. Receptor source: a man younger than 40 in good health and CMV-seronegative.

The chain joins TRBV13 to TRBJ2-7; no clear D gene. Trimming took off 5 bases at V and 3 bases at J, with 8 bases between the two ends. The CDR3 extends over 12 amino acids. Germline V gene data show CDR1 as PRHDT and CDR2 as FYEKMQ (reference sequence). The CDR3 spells CASSTQFYEQYF. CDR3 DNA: TGTGCCAGCAGCACCCAGTTCTACGAGCAGTACTTC.

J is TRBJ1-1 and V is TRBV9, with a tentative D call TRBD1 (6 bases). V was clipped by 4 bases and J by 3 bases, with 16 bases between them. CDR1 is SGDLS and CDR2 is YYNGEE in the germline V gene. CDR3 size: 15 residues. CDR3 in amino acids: CASSNPGRGDTEAFF. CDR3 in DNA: TGTGCCAGCAGCAATCCCGGCAGGGGTGACACTGAAGCTTTCTTT.

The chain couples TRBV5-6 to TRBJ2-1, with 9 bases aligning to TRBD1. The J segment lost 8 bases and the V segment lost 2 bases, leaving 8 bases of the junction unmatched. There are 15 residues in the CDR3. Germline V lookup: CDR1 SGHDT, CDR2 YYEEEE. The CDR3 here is CASSFYGQGTDEQFF. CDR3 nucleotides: TGTGCCAGCAGCTTCTATGGACAGGGGACCGATGAGCAGTTCTTC.

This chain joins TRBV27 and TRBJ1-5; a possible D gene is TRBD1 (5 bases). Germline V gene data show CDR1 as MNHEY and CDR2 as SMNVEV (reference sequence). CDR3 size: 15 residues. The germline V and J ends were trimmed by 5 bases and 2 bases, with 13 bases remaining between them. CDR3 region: CASSPVGQGNQPQHF. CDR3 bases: TGTGCCAGCAGTCCCGTGGGGCAAGGCAATCAGCCCCAGCATTTT.

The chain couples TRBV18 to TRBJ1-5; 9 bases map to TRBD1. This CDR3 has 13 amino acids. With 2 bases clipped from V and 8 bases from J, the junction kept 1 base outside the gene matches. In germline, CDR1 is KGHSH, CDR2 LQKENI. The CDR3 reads CASSPRTGEPQHF. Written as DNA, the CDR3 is TGTGCCAGCTCACCAAGGACAGGGGAGCCCCAGCATTTT.

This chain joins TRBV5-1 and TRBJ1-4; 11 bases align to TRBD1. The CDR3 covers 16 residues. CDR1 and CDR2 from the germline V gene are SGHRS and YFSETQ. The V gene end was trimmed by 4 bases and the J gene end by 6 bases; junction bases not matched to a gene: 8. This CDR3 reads CASSTQGTGGYEKLFF. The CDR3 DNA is TGCGCCAGCAGCACACAGGGGACAGGGGGTTATGAAAAACTGTTTTTT.

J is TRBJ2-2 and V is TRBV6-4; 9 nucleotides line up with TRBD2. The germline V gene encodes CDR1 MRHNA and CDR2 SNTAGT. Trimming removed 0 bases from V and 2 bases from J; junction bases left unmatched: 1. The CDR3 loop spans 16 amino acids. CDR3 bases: TGTGCCAGCAGTGACTCCGGGACTAGCAACACCGGGGAGCTGTTTTTT. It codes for CASSDSGTSNTGELFF.